This TCR beta chain was retrieved from a study of synovial regulatory T cells in juvenile arthritis. According to its frequency, this clone is medium-sized. What it binds is not known. Germline V gene sequence: CDR1 GTSNPN, CDR2 SVGIG (reference sequence). The CDR3 is 16 amino acids. No nucleotide data were recorded. Each patient with active arthritis gave synovial fluid along with matched peripheral blood. Study results and limitations: iaTreg TCR repertoires were largely private across patients and partially overlapped synovial Teff and blood CPL. Synovial Treg CDR3 sequences overlapped more with iaTregs than other circulating Tregs.

Sequencing used immunoSEQ multiplex PCR; TCRdb keeps in-frame clones, though not all of them. The sample holds about 2,500 clones. This TCR derives from a donor younger than 30 with juvenile idiopathic arthritis. Sequenced sample: Treg cells from the synovium. The V gene is TRBV30, the J gene TRBJ2-3; the TCRdb D gene call, TRBD2, has no DNA to confirm it. Here the CDR3 reads CAGRGPGTRSTDTQYF.